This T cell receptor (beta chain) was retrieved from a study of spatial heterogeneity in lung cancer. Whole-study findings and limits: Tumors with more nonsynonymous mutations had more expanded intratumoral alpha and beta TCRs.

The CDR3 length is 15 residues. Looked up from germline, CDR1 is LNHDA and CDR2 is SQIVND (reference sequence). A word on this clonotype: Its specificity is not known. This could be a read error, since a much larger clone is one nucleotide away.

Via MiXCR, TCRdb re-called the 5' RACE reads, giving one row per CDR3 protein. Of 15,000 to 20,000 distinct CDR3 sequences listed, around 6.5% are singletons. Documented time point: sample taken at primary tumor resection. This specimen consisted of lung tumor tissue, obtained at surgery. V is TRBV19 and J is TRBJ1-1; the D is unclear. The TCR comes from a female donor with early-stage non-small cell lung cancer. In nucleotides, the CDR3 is TGTGTCAGTAGTATTGGGCGCTGGCCGAACACTGAAGCTTTCTTT. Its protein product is CVSSIGRWPNTEAFF. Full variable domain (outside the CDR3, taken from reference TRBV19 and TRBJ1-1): DGGITQSPKYLFRKEGQNVTLSCEQNLNHDAMYWYRQDPGQGLRLIYYSQIVNDFQKGDIAEGYSVSREKKESFPLTVTSAQKNPTAFYLCVSSIGRWPNTEAFFGQGTRLTVV.